The clone carrying this T cell receptor (beta chain) was counted between two and nine times. TCRdb re-called the 5' RACE reads with MiXCR, one entry per CDR3 protein. The table lists about 240,000 distinct CDR3 sequences, roughly a tenth of them singletons. The length of the CDR3 is 18 residues. The ends were cut back, 1 base at V and 8 bases at J, with 24 bases in the middle. The sample is drawn from a study of identical twins. The receptor was derived from a man aged 50-59 years in good health. Sequenced: memory T cells sorted from blood. V gene TRBV12-3 or TRBV12-4 combines with J gene TRBJ2-1, with D perhaps matching TRBD2 (6 bases). The CDR3 here is CASSLDGIRGTETYEQFF. CDR3 sequence (DNA): TGTGCCAGCAGTTTAGATGGAATCCGGGGGACGGAGACGTATGAGCAGTTCTTC.